The 6 T cell receptor beta chains given below trace back to one sample, sequenced in a study of control samples from healthy donors and cancer patients. TCRdb keeps only in-frame clones here, not all; method: immunoSEQ multiplex PCR. The sample consists of around 55,000 clones, over 75% of them appearing once. Sequencing was performed on blood. The receptors were gathered from a man in his fifties or sixties in good health.

The V call is TRBV7-6, the J call TRBJ2-2; 7 bases match TRBD1. The CDR3 is made up of 15 amino acids. Looked up from germline, CDR1 is SGHVS and CDR2 is FNYEAQ. V gave up 7 bases and J gave up 5 bases; unmatched junction bases: 10. Here the CDR3 reads CASTGQVETTGELFF. Here the CDR3 DNA reads TGTGCCAGCACAGGACAGGTCGAAACTACCGGGGAGCTGTTTTTT.

The chain recombines TRBV9 with TRBJ1-6, with a possible D match to TRBD1 (6 bases). From germline, CDR1 is SGDLS and CDR2 YYNGEE. V was trimmed by 4 bases and J by 4 bases, leaving 12 bases between them. There are 15 residues in the CDR3. The CDR3 loop reads CASSSYREYNSPLHF. The DNA for the CDR3 is TGTGCCAGCAGCTCATACAGGGAATATAATTCACCCCTCCACTTT.

The chain recombines TRBV19 with TRBJ1-6, with 8 nucleotides matching TRBD1. The V and J ends lost 3 bases and 5 bases, in that order; junction bases with no gene match: 9. This CDR3 has 17 residues. Germline values: CDR1 LNHDA, CDR2 SQIVND (reference sequence). CDR3 residues: CASSINPLTGDNSPLHF. CDR3 sequence (DNA): TGTGCCAGTAGTATCAACCCCCTGACAGGGGATAATTCACCCCTCCACTTT.

The chain is built from TRBV28 and TRBJ1-2, with TRBD1 matching over 10 bases. Germline V gives CDR1 MDHEN, CDR2 SYDVKM. The ends lost 6 bases at V and 0 bases at J; junction bases unmatched: 1. There are 14 residues in the CDR3. The DNA for the CDR3 is TGTGCCAGCAGGACAGGGGGCGCTAACTATGGCTACACCTTC. Translated: CASRTGGANYGYTF.

J is TRBJ1-2 and V is TRBV3-1 (or the pseudogene TRBV3-2); possibly TRBD1 for D (6 bases). This CDR3 has 12 residues. CDR1 LGHDT and CDR2 YNNKEL come from the germline V gene (reference sequence). V was pared by 1 base and J by 7 bases, with 7 bases between. DNA for the CDR3: TGTGCCAGCAGCCAAGGGGGGCCTGGCTACACCTTC. It translates to CASSQGGPGYTF.

The chain employs TRBV7-8 and TRBJ2-1; TRBD2 matches at 9 bases. From germline, CDR1 is SGHVS and CDR2 FQNEAQ. CDR3 size: 15 residues. J lost 10 bases, V lost 4 bases, and 11 bases had no gene match. CDR3 in amino acids: CASSYLGTSRTEQFF. The CDR3 DNA reads as TGTGCCAGCAGCTACCTCGGGACTAGCCGGACCGAGCAGTTCTTC.